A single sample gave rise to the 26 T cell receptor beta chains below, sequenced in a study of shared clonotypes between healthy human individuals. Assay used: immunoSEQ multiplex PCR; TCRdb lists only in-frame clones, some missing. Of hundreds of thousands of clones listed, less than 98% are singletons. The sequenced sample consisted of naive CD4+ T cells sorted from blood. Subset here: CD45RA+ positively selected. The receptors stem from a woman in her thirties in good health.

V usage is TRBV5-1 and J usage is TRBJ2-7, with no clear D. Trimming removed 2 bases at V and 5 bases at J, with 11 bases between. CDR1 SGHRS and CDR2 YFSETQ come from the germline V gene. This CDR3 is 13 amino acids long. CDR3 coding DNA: TGCGCCAGCAGCTTTGGGCCTGAAGACGAGCAGTACTTC. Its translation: CASSFGPEDEQYF.

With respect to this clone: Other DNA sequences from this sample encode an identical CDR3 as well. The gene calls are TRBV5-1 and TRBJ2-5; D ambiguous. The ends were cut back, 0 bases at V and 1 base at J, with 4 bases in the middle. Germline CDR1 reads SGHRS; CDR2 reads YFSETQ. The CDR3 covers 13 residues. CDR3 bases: TGCGCCAGCAGCTTGGGAGGCCAAGAGACCCAGTACTTC. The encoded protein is CASSLGGQETQYF.

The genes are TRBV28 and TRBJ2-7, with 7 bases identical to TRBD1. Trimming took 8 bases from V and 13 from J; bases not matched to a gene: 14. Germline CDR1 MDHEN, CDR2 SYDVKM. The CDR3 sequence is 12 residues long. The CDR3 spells CASSRFQTGLYF. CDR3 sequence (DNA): TGTGCCAGCTCCCGATTCCAGACAGGGCTTTACTTC.

This CDR3 is CASSEGVVRPQHF. The CDR3 DNA sequence: TGTGCCAGCAGTGAAGGGGTGGTGAGGCCCCAGCATTTT. The chain recombines TRBV6-1 with TRBJ1-5; the D is unclear. V shed 1 base and J shed 9 bases, with 10 bases lying between them. There are 13 residues in the CDR3. CDR1 is MNHNS, CDR2 SASEGT, per germline.

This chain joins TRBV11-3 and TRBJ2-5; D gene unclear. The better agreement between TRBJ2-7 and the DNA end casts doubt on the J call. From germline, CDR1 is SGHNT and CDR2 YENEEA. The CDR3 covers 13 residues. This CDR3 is CASSTPQTYEQYF. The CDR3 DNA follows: TGTGCCAGCAGCACCCCCCAAACCTACGAGCAGTACTTC.

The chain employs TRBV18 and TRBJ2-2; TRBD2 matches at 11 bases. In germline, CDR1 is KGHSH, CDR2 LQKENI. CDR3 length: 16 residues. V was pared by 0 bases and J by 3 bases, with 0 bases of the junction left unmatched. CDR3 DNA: TGTGCCAGCTCACCACCGGGACTAGCGGACACCGGGGAGCTGTTTTTT. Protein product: CASSPPGLADTGELFF.

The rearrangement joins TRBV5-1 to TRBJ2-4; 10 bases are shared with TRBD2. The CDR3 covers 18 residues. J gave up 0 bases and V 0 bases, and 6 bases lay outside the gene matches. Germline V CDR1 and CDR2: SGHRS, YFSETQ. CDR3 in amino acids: CASSLVASGSIAKNIQYF. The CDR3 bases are TGCGCCAGCAGCTTGGTCGCTAGCGGGAGTATAGCCAAAAACATTCAGTACTTC.

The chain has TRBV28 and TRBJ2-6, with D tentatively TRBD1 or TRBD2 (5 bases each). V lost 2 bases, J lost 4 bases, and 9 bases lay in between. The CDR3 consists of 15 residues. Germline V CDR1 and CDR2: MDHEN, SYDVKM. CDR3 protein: CASSLPGTGANVLTF. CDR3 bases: TGTGCCAGCAGTTTACCCGGGACCGGGGCCAACGTCCTGACTTTC.

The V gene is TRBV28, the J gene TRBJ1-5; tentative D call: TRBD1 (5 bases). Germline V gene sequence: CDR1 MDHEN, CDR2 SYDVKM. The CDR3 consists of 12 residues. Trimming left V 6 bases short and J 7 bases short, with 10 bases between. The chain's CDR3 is CASRFGGQPQHF. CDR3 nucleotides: TGTGCCAGCAGATTCGGGGGACAGCCCCAGCATTTT.

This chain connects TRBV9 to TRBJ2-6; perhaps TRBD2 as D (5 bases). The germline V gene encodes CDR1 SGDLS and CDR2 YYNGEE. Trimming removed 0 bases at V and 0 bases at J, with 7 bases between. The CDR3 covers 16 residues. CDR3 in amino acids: CASSVGEHSGANVLTF. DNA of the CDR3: TGTGCCAGCAGCGTAGGGGAGCACTCTGGGGCCAACGTCCTGACTTTC.

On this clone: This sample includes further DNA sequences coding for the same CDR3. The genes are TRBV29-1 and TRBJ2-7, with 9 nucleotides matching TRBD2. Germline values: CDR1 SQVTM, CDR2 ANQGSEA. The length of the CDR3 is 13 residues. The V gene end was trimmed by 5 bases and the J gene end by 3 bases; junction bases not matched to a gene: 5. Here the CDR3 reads CSVSGRLSYEQYF. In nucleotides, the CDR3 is TGCAGCGTTAGCGGGAGGCTAAGCTACGAGCAGTACTTC.

As DNA, the CDR3 is TGTGCCAGCAGTGTCTTGGACGAGACCTACGAGCAGTACTTC. It translates to CASSVLDETYEQYF. The genes are TRBV6-1 and TRBJ2-7; D uncertain. Trimming cost V 4 bases and J 2 bases, with 12 bases left between them. This CDR3 region has 14 residues. Germline V gives CDR1 MNHNS, CDR2 SASEGT.

The CDR3 sequence: CSVWTGANTGELFF. For the CDR3, the DNA is TGCAGCGTCTGGACGGGAGCGAACACCGGGGAGCTGTTTTTT. The chain recombines TRBV29-1 with TRBJ2-2, with D possibly TRBD2 on 6 matching bases. The germline V gene encodes CDR1 SQVTM and CDR2 ANQGSEA. The CDR3 has 14 residues. Trimming took 6 bases from V and 0 from J, leaving 11 bases between them.

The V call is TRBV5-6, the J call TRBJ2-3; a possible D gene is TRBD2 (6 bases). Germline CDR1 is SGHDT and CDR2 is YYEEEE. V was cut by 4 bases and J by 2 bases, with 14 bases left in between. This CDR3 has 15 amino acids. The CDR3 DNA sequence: TGTGCCAGCAGCCTGGTAGCGGATCACACAGATACGCAGTATTTT. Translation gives CASSLVADHTDTQYF.

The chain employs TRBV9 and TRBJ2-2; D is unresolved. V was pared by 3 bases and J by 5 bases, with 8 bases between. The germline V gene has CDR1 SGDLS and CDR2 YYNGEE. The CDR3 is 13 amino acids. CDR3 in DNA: TGTGCCAGCAGCGCCTTACCAACCGGGGAGCTGTTTTTT. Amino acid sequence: CASSALPTGELFF.

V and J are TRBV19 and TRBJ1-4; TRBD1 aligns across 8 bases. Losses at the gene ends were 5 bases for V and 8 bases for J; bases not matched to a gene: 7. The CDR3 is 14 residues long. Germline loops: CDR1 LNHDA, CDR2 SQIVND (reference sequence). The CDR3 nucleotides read TGTGCCAGTAGTCCCAGGGGGCGGCAAGAAAAACTGTTTTTT. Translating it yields CASSPRGRQEKLFF.

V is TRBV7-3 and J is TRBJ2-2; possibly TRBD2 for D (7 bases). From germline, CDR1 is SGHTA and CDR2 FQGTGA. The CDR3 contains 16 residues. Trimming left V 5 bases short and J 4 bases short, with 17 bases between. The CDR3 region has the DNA TGTGCCAGCAGCCCCAGGGGAGGGGCGGCCACCGGGGAGCTGTTTTTT. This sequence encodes CASSPRGGAATGELFF.

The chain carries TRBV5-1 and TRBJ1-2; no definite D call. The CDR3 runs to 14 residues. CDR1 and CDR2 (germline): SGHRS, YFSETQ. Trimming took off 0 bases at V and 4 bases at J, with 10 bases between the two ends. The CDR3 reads CASSLEGLSYGYTF. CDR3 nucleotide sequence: TGCGCCAGCAGCTTGGAAGGGCTATCCTATGGCTACACCTTC.

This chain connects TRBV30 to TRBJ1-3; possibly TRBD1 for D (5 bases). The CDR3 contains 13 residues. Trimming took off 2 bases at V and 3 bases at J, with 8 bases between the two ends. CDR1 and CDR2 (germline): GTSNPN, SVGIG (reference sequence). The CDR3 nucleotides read TGTGCCTGGAGTACAGGCAATGGAAACACCATATATTTT. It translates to CAWSTGNGNTIYF.

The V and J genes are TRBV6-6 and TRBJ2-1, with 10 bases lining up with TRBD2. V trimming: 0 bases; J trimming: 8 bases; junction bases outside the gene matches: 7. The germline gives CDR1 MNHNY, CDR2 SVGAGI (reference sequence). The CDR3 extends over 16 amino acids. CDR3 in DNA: TGTGCCAGCAGTTACTCGTCTAGCGGGAGATCACATGAGCAGTTCTTC. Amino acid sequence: CASSYSSSGRSHEQFF.

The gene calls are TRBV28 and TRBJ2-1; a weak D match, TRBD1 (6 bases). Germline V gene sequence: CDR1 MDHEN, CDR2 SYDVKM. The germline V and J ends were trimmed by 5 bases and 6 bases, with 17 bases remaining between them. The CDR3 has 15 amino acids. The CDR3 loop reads CASSLINREGNEQFF. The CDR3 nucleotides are TGTGCCAGCAGTCTGATTAACAGGGAAGGCAATGAGCAGTTCTTC. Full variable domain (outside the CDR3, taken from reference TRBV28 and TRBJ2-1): DVKVTQSSRYLVKRTGEKVFLECVQDMDHENMFWYRQDPGLGLRLIYFSYDVKMKEKGDIPEGYSVSREKKERFSLILESASTNQTSMYLCASSLINREGNEQFFGPGTRLTVL.

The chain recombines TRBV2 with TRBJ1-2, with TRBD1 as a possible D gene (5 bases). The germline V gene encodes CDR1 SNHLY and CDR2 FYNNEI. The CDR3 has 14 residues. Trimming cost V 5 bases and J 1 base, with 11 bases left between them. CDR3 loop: CASSYRDSNYGYTF. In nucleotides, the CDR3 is TGTGCCAGCAGTTACAGAGACAGTAACTATGGCTACACCTTC. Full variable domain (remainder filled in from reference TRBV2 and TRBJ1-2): EPEVTQTPSHQVTQMGQEVILRCVPISNHLYFYWYRQILGQKVEFLVSFYNNEISEKSEIFDDQFSVERPDGSNFTLKIRSTKLEDSAMYFCASSYRDSNYGYTFGSGTRLTVV.

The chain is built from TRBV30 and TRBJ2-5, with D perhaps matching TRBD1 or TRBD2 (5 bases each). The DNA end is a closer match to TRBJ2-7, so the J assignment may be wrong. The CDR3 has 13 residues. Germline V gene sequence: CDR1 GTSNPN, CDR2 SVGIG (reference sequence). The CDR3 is CAWSVQWDPEQYF. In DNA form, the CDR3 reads TGTGCCTGGAGTGTACAATGGGACCCCGAGCAGTACTTC.

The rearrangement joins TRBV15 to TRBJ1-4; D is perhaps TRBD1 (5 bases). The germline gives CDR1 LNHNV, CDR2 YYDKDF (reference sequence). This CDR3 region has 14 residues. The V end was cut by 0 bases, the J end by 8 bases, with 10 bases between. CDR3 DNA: TGTGCCACCAGCAGAGACAGGGTGGCCGAAAAACTGTTTTTT. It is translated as CATSRDRVAEKLFF.

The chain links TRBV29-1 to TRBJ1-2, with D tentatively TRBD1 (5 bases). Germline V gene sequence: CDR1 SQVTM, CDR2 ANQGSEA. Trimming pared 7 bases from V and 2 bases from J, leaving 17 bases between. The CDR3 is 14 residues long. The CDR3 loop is CSAGWQGVNYGYTF. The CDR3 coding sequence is TGCAGCGCTGGGTGGCAGGGAGTAAACTATGGCTACACCTTC.

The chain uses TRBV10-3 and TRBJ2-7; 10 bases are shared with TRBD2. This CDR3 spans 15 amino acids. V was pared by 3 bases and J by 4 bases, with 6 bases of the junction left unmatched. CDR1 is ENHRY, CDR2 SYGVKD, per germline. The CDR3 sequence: CAISDSGRAGYEQYF. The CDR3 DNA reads TGTGCCATCAGTGACAGCGGGAGGGCCGGTTACGAGCAGTACTTC.